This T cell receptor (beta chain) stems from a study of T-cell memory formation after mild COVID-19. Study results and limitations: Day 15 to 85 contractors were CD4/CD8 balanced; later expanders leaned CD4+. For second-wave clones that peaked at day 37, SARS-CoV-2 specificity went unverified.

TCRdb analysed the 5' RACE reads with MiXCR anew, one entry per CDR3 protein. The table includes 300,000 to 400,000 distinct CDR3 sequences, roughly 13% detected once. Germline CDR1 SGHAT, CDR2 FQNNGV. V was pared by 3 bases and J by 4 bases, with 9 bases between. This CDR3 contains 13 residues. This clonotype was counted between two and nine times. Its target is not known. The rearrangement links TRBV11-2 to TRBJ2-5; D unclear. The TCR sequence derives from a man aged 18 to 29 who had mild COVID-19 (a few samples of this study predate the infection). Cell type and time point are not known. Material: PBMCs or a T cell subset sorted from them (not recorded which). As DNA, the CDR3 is TGTGCCAGCAGCTTCGGGCTAGGAGAGACCCAGTACTTC. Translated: CASSFGLGETQYF.